This TCR beta chain derives from a study of CD8+CD57+ T cells in acquired aplastic anemia. With V trimmed by 5 bases and J by 7 bases, 17 bases remained unmatched. The CDR3 contains 16 residues. All patients picked for sequencing had shown, by flow cytometry, an expansion of CD8+CD57+ cells. With no exception, the patients had severe acquired aplastic anemia. CDR3 and TCR beta VDJ profiling relied on a genomic DNA template. TCRdb redid the calling of the reads with MiXCR, one entry per CDR3 protein. The table lists approximately 470,000 distinct CDR3 sequences, around 30% of them singletons. The sample holds a few counts of this clonotype.

The chain carries TRBV12-3 or TRBV12-4 and TRBJ2-7, with 7 nucleotides matching TRBD1. This clonotype was obtained from a human donor with aplastic anemia. Sequenced material: sorted CD4+, CD8+, or CD8+CD57+ T cells (not recorded which) from PBMCs. The CDR3 DNA is TGTGCCAGCAGTACCACAAAAATGACAGGGTCATTTGAGCAGTACTTC. Amino acids: CASSTTKMTGSFEQYF.